A selection of T cell receptor beta chains follows, all from one sample in a study of blood T cells in healthy people across ages. MiXCR, applied by TCRdb to the 5' RACE reads, yields one record per CDR3 protein. This table holds about 620,000 distinct CDR3 sequences, 20% to 25% found once. The sequencing sample was made of blood. The origin of the receptors is a man aged 65 to 85 in good health. The CDR3 runs from the conserved cysteine through the conserved F or W. The order of the fields is V gene, J gene, clone size, D gene, CDR3 protein, CDR3 DNA. D genes are given only for firm matches. Clone size is stated in some rows and not others, as once, few, many or a class when expanded.

v_call: TRBV10-2; j_call: TRBJ1-3; clone_size: few; d_call: .; cdr3_aa: CASQWDSGNTIYF; cdr3_nt: TGCGCCAGCCAGTGGGACTCTGGAAACACCATATATTTT
v_call: TRBV27; j_call: TRBJ1-4; clone_size: .; d_call: TRBD1; cdr3_aa: CASSFGRGRGNEKLFF; cdr3_nt: TGTGCCAGCAGTTTTGGCAGGGGGCGCGGTAATGAAAAACTGTTTTTT
v_call: TRBV5-1; j_call: TRBJ2-1; clone_size: few; d_call: .; cdr3_aa: CASSPGLSNEQFF; cdr3_nt: TGCGCCAGCAGCCCGGGCCTGTCCAATGAGCAGTTCTTC
v_call: TRBV27; j_call: TRBJ2-1; clone_size: few; d_call: TRBD2; cdr3_aa: CASSFGGLAGVANEQFF; cdr3_nt: TGTGCCAGCAGTTTCGGGGGACTAGCGGGAGTAGCAAATGAGCAGTTCTTC
v_call: TRBV18; j_call: TRBJ2-2; clone_size: .; d_call: TRBD1; cdr3_aa: CASSDGTGDTGELFF; cdr3_nt: TGTGCCAGCTCCGACGGGACAGGGGACACCGGGGAGCTGTTTTTT
v_call: TRBV25-1; j_call: TRBJ1-1; clone_size: .; d_call: .; cdr3_aa: CASSEYGSTEAFF; cdr3_nt: TGTGCCAGCAGTGAATATGGAAGCACTGAAGCTTTCTTT
v_call: TRBV5-1; j_call: TRBJ2-4; clone_size: .; d_call: TRBD1; cdr3_aa: CASSIQGTAVNIQYF; cdr3_nt: TGCGCCAGCAGCATCCAGGGGACAGCTGTTAACATTCAGTACTTC
v_call: TRBV12-3/TRBV12-4; j_call: TRBJ2-7; clone_size: .; d_call: .; cdr3_aa: CASSSTPPYEQYF; cdr3_nt: TGTGCCAGCAGTTCCACGCCCCCCTACGAGCAGTACTTC
v_call: TRBV12-3/TRBV12-4; j_call: TRBJ1-2; clone_size: .; d_call: TRBD1; cdr3_aa: CASSRAGTGYGYTF; cdr3_nt: TGTGCCAGCAGTCGAGCCGGGACAGGGTATGGCTACACCTTC
v_call: TRBV20-1; j_call: TRBJ2-7; clone_size: .; d_call: TRBD2; cdr3_aa: CSAREGGGAYEQYF; cdr3_nt: TGCAGTGCTAGAGAGGGGGGAGGGGCTTACGAGCAGTACTTC
v_call: TRBV7-2; j_call: TRBJ2-7; clone_size: .; d_call: .; cdr3_aa: CASSLVAGPSSYEQYF; cdr3_nt: TGTGCCAGCAGCTTAGTTGCCGGGCCCAGCTCCTACGAGCAGTACTTC
v_call: TRBV24-1; j_call: TRBJ1-5; clone_size: .; d_call: TRBD1; cdr3_aa: CATSETGTGGDQPQHF; cdr3_nt: TGTGCCACCAGTGAGACCGGGACAGGGGGGGATCAGCCCCAGCATTTT
v_call: TRBV5-6; j_call: TRBJ2-1; clone_size: .; d_call: TRBD2; cdr3_aa: CASSSSGRVINEQFF; cdr3_nt: TGTGCCAGCAGCTCTAGCGGGAGGGTGATCAATGAGCAGTTCTTC
v_call: TRBV24-1; j_call: TRBJ2-3; clone_size: .; d_call: TRBD1; cdr3_aa: CATSETGQGATDTQYF; cdr3_nt: TGTGCCACCAGTGAAACGGGACAGGGGGCAACAGATACGCAGTATTTT